Detailed here is one T cell receptor beta chain. Its antigen is not known. Trimming cost V 3 bases and J 11 bases, with 13 bases left between them. This CDR3 is built from 11 residues. Germline V gene sequence: CDR1 SQVTM, CDR2 ANQGSEA. A second PCR, run for roughly 7 to 11 cycles, used a sample-barcoded 5' primer plus a J-beta primer mix. TCRdb ran MiXCR on the 5' RACE reads and lists one entry per CDR3 protein. Of about 680,000 distinct CDR3 sequences detected, about half appear once; the ten largest clones hold under 35%. The data are from a study of blood T cells in healthy people across ages. Study-level findings and limits: A strong correlation was found between TCR beta diversity and the percentage of naive T cells.

The source of this sequence is a woman aged 60-70 years in good health. Sample: blood. The chain combines TRBV29-1 with TRBJ1-1; D gene unclear. DNA of the CDR3: TGCAGCGTTGATAGGCCGCGGACTGCTTTCTTT. This translates into CSVDRPRTAFF.